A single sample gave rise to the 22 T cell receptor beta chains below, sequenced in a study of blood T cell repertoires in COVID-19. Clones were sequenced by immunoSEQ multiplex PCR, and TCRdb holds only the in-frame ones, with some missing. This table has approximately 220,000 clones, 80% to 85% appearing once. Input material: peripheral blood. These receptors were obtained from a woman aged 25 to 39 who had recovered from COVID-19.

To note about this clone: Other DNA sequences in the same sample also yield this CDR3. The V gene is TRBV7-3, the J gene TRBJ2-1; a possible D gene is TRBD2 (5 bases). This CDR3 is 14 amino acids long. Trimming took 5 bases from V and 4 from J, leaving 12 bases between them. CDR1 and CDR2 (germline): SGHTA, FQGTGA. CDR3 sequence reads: CASSPGLAYNEQFF. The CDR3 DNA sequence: TGTGCCAGCAGCCCCGGACTGGCATACAATGAGCAGTTCTTC.

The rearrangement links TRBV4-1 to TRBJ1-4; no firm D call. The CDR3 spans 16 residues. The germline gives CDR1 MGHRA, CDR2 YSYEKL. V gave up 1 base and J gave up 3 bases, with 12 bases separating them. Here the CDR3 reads CASSQVTVVANEKLFF. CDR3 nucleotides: TGCGCCAGCAGCCAAGTCACAGTCGTAGCTAATGAAAAACTGTTTTTT.

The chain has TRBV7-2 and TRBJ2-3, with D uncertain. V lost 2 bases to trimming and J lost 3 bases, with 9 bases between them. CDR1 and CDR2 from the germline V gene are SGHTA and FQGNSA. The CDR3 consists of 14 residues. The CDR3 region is CASSLQDATDTQYF. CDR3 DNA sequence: TGTGCCAGCAGCTTACAGGATGCAACAGATACGCAGTATTTT.

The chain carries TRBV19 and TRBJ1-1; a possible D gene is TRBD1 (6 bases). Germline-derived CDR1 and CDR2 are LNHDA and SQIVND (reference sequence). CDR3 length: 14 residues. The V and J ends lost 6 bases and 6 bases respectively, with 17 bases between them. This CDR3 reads CASRDGQGYSEAFF. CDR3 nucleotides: TGTGCCAGTAGGGACGGGCAGGGGTACTCTGAAGCTTTCTTT.

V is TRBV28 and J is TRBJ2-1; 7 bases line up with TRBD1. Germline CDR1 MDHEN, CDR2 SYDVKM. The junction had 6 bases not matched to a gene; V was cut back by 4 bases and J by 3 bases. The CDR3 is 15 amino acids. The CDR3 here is CASSYLGQHYNEQFF. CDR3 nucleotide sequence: TGTGCCAGCAGTTATTTGGGACAGCACTACAATGAGCAGTTCTTC. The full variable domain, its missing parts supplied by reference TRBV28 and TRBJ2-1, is DVKVTQSSRYLVKRTGEKVFLECVQDMDHENMFWYRQDPGLGLRLIYFSYDVKMKEKGDIPEGYSVSREKKERFSLILESASTNQTSMYLCASSYLGQHYNEQFFGPGTRLTVL.

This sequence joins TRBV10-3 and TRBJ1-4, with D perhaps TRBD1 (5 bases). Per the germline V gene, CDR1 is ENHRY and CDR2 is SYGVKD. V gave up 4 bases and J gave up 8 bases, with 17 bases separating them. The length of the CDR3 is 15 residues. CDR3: CAISGQRGFGEKLFF. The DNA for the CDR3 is TGTGCCATCAGTGGCCAAAGGGGTTTTGGGGAAAAACTGTTTTTT.

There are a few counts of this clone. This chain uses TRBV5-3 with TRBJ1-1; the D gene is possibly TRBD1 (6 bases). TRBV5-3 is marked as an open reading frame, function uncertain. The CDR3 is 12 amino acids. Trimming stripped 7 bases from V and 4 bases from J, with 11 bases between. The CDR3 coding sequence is TGTGCCAGAGCGAGGGGGAGCACTGAAGCTTTCTTT. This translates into CARARGSTEAFF.

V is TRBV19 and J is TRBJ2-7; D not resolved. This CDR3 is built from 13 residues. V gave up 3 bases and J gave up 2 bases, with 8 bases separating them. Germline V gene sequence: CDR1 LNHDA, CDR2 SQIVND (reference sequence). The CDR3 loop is CASSIRRTYEQYF. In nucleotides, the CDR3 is TGTGCCAGTAGTATCCGCAGAACCTACGAGCAGTACTTC.

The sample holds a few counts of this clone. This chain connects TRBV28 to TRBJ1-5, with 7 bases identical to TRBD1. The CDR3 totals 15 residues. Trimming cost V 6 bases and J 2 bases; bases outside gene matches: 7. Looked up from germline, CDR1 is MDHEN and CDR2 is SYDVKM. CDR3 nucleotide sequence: TGTGCCAGCAGCCTGAGGGGGCCGGGCAATCAGCCCCAGCATTTT. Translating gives CASSLRGPGNQPQHF. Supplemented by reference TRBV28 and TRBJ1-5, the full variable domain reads DVKVTQSSRYLVKRTGEKVFLECVQDMDHENMFWYRQDPGLGLRLIYFSYDVKMKEKGDIPEGYSVSREKKERFSLILESASTNQTSMYLCASSLRGPGNQPQHFGDGTRLSIL.

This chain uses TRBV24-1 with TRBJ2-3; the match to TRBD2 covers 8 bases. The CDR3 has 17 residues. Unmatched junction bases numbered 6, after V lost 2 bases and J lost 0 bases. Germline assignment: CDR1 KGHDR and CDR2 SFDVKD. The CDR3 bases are TGTGCCACCAGTGATTCCTCGGGGGGGGGTAGCACAGATACGCAGTATTTT. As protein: CATSDSSGGGSTDTQYF.

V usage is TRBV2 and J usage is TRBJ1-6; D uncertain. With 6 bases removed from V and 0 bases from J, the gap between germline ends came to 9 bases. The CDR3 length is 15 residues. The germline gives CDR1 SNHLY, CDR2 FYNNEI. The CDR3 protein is CASRDGSSYNSPLHF. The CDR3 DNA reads TGTGCCAGCAGGGACGGGAGCTCCTATAATTCACCCCTCCACTTT.

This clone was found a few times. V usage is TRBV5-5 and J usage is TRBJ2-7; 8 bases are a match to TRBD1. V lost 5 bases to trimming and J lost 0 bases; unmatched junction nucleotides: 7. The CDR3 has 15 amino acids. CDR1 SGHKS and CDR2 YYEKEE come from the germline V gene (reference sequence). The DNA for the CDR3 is TGTGCCAGCAGTCAGGGGGCGGGACCCTCCTACGAGCAGTACTTC. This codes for CASSQGAGPSYEQYF.

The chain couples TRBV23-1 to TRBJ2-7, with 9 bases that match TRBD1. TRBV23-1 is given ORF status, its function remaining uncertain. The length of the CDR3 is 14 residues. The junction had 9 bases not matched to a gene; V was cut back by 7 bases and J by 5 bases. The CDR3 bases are TGCGCCAGCAACAGGACAGGGGTTAAAAACGAGCAGTACTTC. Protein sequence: CASNRTGVKNEQYF.

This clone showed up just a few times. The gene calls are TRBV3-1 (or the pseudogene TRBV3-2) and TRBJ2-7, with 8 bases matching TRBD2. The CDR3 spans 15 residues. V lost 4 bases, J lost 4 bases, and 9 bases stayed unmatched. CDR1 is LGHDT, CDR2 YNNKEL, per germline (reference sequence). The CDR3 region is CASSPGLASGYEQYF. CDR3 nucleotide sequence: TGTGCCAGCAGCCCAGGCCTGGCTAGCGGGTACGAGCAGTACTTC.

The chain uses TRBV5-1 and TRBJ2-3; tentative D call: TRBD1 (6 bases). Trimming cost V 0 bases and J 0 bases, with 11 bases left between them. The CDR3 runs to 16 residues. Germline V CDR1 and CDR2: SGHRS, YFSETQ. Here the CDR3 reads CASSLVQGGSTDTQYF. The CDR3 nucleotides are TGCGCCAGCAGCTTGGTACAGGGCGGAAGCACAGATACGCAGTATTTT.

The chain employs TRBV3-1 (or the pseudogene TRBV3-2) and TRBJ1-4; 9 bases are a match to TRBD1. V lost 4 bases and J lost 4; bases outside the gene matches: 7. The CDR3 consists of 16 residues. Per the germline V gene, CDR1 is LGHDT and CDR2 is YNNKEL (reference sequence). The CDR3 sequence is CASSPRDREYNEKLFF. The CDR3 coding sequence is TGTGCCAGCAGCCCCCGGGACAGGGAGTATAATGAAAAACTGTTTTTT.

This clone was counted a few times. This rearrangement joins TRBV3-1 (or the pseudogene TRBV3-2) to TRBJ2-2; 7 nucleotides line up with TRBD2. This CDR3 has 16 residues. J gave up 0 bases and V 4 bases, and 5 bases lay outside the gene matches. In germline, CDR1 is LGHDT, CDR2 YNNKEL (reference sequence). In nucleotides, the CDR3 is TGTGCCAGCAGCCCTCGACTAGCCGCGAACACCGGGGAGCTGTTTTTT. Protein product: CASSPRLAANTGELFF.

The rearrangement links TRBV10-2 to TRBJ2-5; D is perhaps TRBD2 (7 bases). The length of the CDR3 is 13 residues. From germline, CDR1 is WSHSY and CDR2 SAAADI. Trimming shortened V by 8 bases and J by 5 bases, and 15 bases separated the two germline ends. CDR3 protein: CASRRGARETQYF. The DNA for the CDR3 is TGCGCCAGCCGACGGGGGGCGCGGGAGACCCAGTACTTC.

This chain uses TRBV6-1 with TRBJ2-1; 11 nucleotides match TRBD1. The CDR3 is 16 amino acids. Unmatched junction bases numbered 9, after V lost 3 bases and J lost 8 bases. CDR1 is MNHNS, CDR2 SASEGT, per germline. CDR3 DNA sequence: TGTGCCAGCAGTGAGGACGGACAGGGGGCTAGGGATGAGCAGTTCTTC. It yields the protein CASSEDGQGARDEQFF.

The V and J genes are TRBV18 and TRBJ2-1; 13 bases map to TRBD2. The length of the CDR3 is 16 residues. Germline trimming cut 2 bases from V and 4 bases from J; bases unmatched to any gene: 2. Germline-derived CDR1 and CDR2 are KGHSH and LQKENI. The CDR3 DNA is TGTGCCAGCTCACCAGAACTAGCGGGAGGGTACAATGAGCAGTTCTTC. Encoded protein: CASSPELAGGYNEQFF.

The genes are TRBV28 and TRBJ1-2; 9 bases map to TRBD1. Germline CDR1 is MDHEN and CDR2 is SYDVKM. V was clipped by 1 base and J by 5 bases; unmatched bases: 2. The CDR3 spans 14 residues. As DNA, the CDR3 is TGTGCCAGCAGTTTATCTGGGACAGGGTATGGCTACACCTTC. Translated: CASSLSGTGYGYTF.

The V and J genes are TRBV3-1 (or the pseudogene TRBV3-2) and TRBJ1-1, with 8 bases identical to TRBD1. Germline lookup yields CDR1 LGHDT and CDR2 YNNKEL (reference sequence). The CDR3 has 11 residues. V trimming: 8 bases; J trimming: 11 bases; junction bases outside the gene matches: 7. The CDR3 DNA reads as TGTGCCAGCTCATTGACAGGGGTGGCTTTCTTT. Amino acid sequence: CASSLTGVAFF.